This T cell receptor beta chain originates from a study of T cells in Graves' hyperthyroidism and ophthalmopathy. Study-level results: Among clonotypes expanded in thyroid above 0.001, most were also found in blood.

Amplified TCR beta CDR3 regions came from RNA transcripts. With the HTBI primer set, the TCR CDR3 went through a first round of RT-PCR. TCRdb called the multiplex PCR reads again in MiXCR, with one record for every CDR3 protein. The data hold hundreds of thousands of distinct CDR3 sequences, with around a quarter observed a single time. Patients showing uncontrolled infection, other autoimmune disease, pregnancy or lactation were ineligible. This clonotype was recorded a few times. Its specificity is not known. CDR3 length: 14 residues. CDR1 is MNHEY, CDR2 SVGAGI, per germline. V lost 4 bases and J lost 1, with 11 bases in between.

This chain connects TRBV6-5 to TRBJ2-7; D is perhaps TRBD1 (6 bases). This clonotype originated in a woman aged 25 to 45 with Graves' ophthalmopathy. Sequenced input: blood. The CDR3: CASSSTGLSYEQYF. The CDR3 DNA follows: TGTGCCAGCAGTTCCACAGGGCTATCCTACGAGCAGTACTTC.